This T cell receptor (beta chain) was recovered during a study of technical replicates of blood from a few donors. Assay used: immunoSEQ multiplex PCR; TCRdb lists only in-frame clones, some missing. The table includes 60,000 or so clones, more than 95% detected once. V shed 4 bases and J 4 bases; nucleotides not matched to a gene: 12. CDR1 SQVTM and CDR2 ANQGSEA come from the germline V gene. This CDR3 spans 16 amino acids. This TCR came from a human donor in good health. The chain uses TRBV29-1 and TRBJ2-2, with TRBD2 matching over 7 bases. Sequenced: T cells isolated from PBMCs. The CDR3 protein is CSVAMKWGTTTGELFF. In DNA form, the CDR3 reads TGCAGCGTTGCCATGAAGTGGGGGACTACCACCGGGGAGCTGTTTTTT.